This T cell receptor beta chain was identified in a study of naive and memory T cell subsets. V was cut by 6 bases and J by 7 bases, with 18 bases left in between. Germline lookup yields CDR1 SQVTM and CDR2 ANQGSEA. This CDR3 contains 13 residues. Two oligonucleotides, mixed equimolar, formed the beta constant-region primer covering TRBC1 and TRBC2. The ligated cDNA underwent four PCR rounds using SP2 and nested alpha and beta constant-region primers. From the UMI-ligation and nested PCR reads, TCRdb called clonotypes with MiXCR, one entry per CDR3 protein. The table shows 85,000 to 130,000 distinct CDR3 sequences, with about 15% occurring only once. General study findings and limits: Especially in CD8 cells, naive repertoires contained a few larger clonotypes, possibly CD45RA-re-expressing memory cells.

The table lists this clonotype with a few counts. What it recognizes is unknown. After the first PCR, alpha and beta chain libraries were processed separately. CMV status came from CD4+ IFNgamma after overnight CMV lysate stimulation. J is TRBJ1-1 and V is TRBV29-1, with D unclear. The TCR originated in a human donor in good health. The specimen was naive CD8+ T cells from blood. The CDR3 sequence is CSVHPGRAHEAFF. DNA of the CDR3: TGCAGCGTCCACCCTGGCCGGGCCCATGAAGCTTTCTTT.